This TCR beta chain is from a study of human versus mouse CDR3 diversity and MHC coevolution. Looking at the study overall: Each sample yielded about 0.6 x 10^7 to 1.7 x 10^7 valid reads.

Germline CDR1 reads SGHAT; CDR2 reads FQNNGV. Trimming cost V 5 bases and J 4 bases, with 14 bases left between them. There are 14 residues in the CDR3. The study's findings and limits: On average, humans showed more CDR3 deletions and insertions than mice. Approximately 1.7 million TCR beta clonotypes were estimated for humans, the largest repertoire. The lowest clonal inequality scores came from most of the three human donors.

The count of this clone is one. What it recognizes is unknown. Method: immunoSEQ multiplex PCR; TCRdb's copy keeps in-frame clones and lacks some. Of 60,000 to 95,000 clones listed, just under 95% are singletons. The V and J genes are TRBV11-2 and TRBJ2-5; D possibly corresponds to TRBD2 (6 bases). This sequence originates from a person aged 25-75 years in good health. Source material: naive CD4+ T cells from blood. Subset specified: CD45RO-negative CD62L-positive naive CD4 T cells. CDR3: CASSPSVGGETQYF. CDR3 nucleotide sequence: TGTGCCAGCAGCCCATCGGTGGGGGGAGAGACCCAGTACTTC.